The 23 T cell receptor beta chains below all came from one sample that was sequenced in a study of response to subunit inactivated influenza vaccine (dated 2018 in TCRdb). The sample's time point label, in plain terms: 45 days after influenza vaccine administration. The method behind the library was RT-PCR. Sequencing used an Illumina HiSeq 2500. TCRdb handled the public reads itself, with Q25 trimming in fastp and clone calling in MiXCR, and kept productive beta chains. Each record represents a unique CDR3 protein, reported with the most common genes and DNA among its rows. This sample is represented by approximately 500,000 distinct CDR3 sequences; roughly 13% of them were singletons. The ten top clones hold about an eighth of the sample. The material sequenced was PBMCs from blood, taken 40 to 50 days after vaccination. Receptors originate from a middle-aged man who received an inactivated influenza vaccine. Donor details come from another sample of the same person, matched by shared clones.

This clonotype was seen only a few times. The rearrangement links TRBV20-1 to TRBJ1-4; 7 bases line up with TRBD1. V gave up 2 bases and J gave up 5 bases; unmatched junction bases: 8. The germline V gene has CDR1 DFQATT and CDR2 SNEGSKA (reference sequence). CDR3 length: 15 amino acids. The CDR3 here is CSARRGGTVNEKLFF. The DNA of the CDR3 is TGCAGTGCTAGAAGGGGGGGGACAGTCAATGAAAAACTGTTTTTT.

The V gene is TRBV7-2, the J gene TRBJ2-3, with TRBD2 matching 10 bases. The CDR3 consists of 17 residues. The J segment lost 6 bases and the V segment lost 4 bases, leaving 13 bases of the junction unmatched. Germline V CDR1 and CDR2: SGHTA, FQGNSA. This chain's CDR3 is CASSWWLASGRADTQYF. The CDR3 coding sequence is TGTGCCAGCAGCTGGTGGCTGGCTAGCGGGAGAGCGGATACGCAGTATTTT.

The chain combines TRBV20-1 with TRBJ2-4; D gene uncertain. This CDR3 contains 15 residues. V was trimmed by 4 bases and J by 0 bases, leaving 13 bases between them. Germline loops: CDR1 DFQATT, CDR2 SNEGSKA (reference sequence). The CDR3 loop reads CSANRNFLAKNIQYF. For the CDR3, the DNA is TGCAGTGCTAATCGGAACTTTTTAGCCAAAAACATTCAGTACTTC.

The chain links TRBV10-3 to TRBJ1-6, with D unclear. Trimming left V 6 bases short and J 1 base short, with 10 bases between. The CDR3 covers 15 residues. Germline-derived CDR1 and CDR2 are ENHRY and SYGVKD. As DNA, the CDR3 is TGTGCCATCAGCGGCGGAGGGTCCTATAATTCACCCCTCCACTTT. Translated, it gives CAISGGGSYNSPLHF.

This clonotype was recorded at least ten times. The chain uses TRBV7-8 and TRBJ2-1; the match to TRBD2 covers 8 bases. The CDR3 has 17 residues. The J segment lost 5 bases and the V segment lost 4 bases, leaving 13 bases of the junction unmatched. CDR1 and CDR2 from the germline V gene are SGHVS and FQNEAQ. CDR3 bases: TGTGCCAGCAGCTCCCTCTGGAGAGCGGGGGAACACAATGAGCAGTTCTTC. The encoded protein is CASSSLWRAGEHNEQFF.

At least ten counts were recorded for this clonotype. The chain links TRBV4-2 to TRBJ2-1; 7 nucleotides align to TRBD2. This CDR3 spans 13 amino acids. Germline V gene data show CDR1 as LGHNA and CDR2 as YNFKEQ. Losses at the gene ends were 0 bases for V and 12 bases for J; bases not matched to a gene: 5. The CDR3 region has the DNA TGTGCCAGCAGCCAAGATCGGACTAGTCGGCAGTTCTTC. Its translation is CASSQDRTSRQFF.

This chain uses TRBV9 with TRBJ2-5; 10 bases are a match to TRBD1. With V trimmed by 3 bases and J by 4 bases, 6 bases remained unmatched. The CDR3 consists of 15 residues. Germline CDR1 reads SGDLS; CDR2 reads YYNGEE. The DNA of the CDR3 is TGTGCCAGCAGCGACGGGACAGGGGTATTAGAGACCCAGTACTTC. It is translated as CASSDGTGVLETQYF.

This clonotype was counted only a few times. The gene calls are TRBV4-2 and TRBJ2-2, with D perhaps matching TRBD2 (6 bases). V lost 0 bases, J lost 2 bases, and 16 bases lay in between. Germline V gene lookup returns CDR1 LGHNA and CDR2 YNFKEQ. This CDR3 is 18 amino acids long. The chain's CDR3 is CASSQESFGGRNTGELFF. The CDR3 DNA is TGTGCCAGCAGCCAAGAATCATTCGGAGGGCGAAACACCGGGGAGCTGTTTTTT.

The gene calls are TRBV20-1 and TRBJ2-7; 8 nucleotides agree with TRBD2. The ends lost 4 bases at V and 6 bases at J; junction bases unmatched: 8. The CDR3 runs 13 residues. CDR1 is DFQATT and CDR2 is SNEGSKA in the germline V gene (reference sequence). The CDR3 region has the DNA TGCAGTGCTACCGGGACTAGTCCCGGCGAGCAGTACTTC. Protein: CSATGTSPGEQYF.

This clonotype was counted only a few times. The chain carries TRBV7-2 and TRBJ2-1; 9 positions match TRBD2. The CDR3 runs 16 residues. CDR1 and CDR2 from the germline V gene are SGHTA and FQGNSA. J lost 4 bases, V lost 0 bases, and 4 bases had no gene match. The CDR3 here is CASSLAGSGGYNEQFF. CDR3 sequence (DNA): TGTGCCAGCAGCTTAGCCGGTAGCGGGGGATACAATGAGCAGTTCTTC.

The J gene is TRBJ2-3, the V gene TRBV10-3, with D tentatively TRBD1 or TRBD2 (5 bases each). The CDR3 totals 14 residues. V lost 9 bases and J lost 2, with 15 bases in between. Germline CDR1 is ENHRY and CDR2 is SYGVKD. The CDR3 DNA reads TGTGCCATATCCGGGTTGGGGGACACAGATACGCAGTATTTT. Translated, it gives CAISGLGDTDTQYF.

This clonotype has more than one count but fewer than ten. The rearrangement links TRBV6-1 to TRBJ2-3, with 9 bases aligning to TRBD2. V lost 7 bases to trimming and J lost 6 bases; unmatched junction nucleotides: 14. The CDR3 has 16 residues. Germline V gene lookup returns CDR1 MNHNS and CDR2 SASEGT. DNA of the CDR3: TGTGCCAGCACCCCACCTGCGGGAGGGCCCTTCGATACGCAGTATTTT. The encoded protein is CASTPPAGGPFDTQYF.

This chain connects TRBV2 to TRBJ2-1; 10 positions agree with TRBD2. The CDR3 extends over 18 amino acids. The germline CDR1 and CDR2 sequences are SNHLY and FYNNEI. The J segment lost 0 bases and the V segment lost 6 bases, leaving 11 bases of the junction unmatched. The CDR3 reads CASRKRTSGYSSYNEQFF. CDR3 coding DNA: TGTGCCAGCAGGAAGAGGACTAGCGGCTATAGCTCCTACAATGAGCAGTTCTTC.

This clonotype occurred a few times. This chain joins TRBV5-4 and TRBJ2-7, with 8 bases matching TRBD1. The junction had 11 bases not matched to a gene; V was cut back by 0 bases and J by 3 bases. The CDR3 extends over 17 amino acids. Germline CDR1 reads SGHNT; CDR2 reads YYREEE (reference sequence). The CDR3 here is CASSLGRGLGLGYEQYF. The CDR3 nucleotides read TGTGCCAGCAGCTTGGGCAGGGGGCTGGGTCTGGGCTACGAGCAGTACTTC. Based on the CDR3 plus reference TRBV5-4 and TRBJ2-7, the full variable domain is ETGVTQSPTHLIKTRGQQVTLRCSSQSGHNTVSWYQQALGQGPQFIFQYYREEENGRGNFPPRFSGLQFPNYSSELNVNALELDDSALYLCASSLGRGLGLGYEQYFGPGTRLTVT.

The chain has TRBV11-2 and TRBJ2-1; D might be TRBD2 (5 bases). Trimming took 5 bases from V and 5 from J, leaving 19 bases between them. The CDR3 extends over 16 amino acids. Per germline, CDR1 SGHAT and CDR2 FQNNGV. CDR3 in DNA: TGTGCCAGCAGCCAATTTTTGAGGGAGAATGACAATGAGCAGTTCTTC. This sequence encodes CASSQFLRENDNEQFF.

The chain uses TRBV7-8 and TRBJ2-5, with D hard to call. V lost 5 bases and J lost 5, with 21 bases in between. Per the germline V gene, CDR1 is SGHVS and CDR2 is FQNEAQ. This CDR3 spans 16 amino acids. The CDR3 region is CASSLGPATARETQYF. In nucleotides, the CDR3 is TGTGCCAGCAGCCTAGGGCCAGCGACTGCCAGGGAGACCCAGTACTTC.

This clonotype was observed many times. The chain carries TRBV20-1 and TRBJ1-5; a weak D match, TRBD1 (5 bases). This CDR3 is built from 15 residues. Germline V gene data show CDR1 as DFQATT and CDR2 as SNEGSKA (reference sequence). Trimming took off 3 bases at V and 1 base at J, with 13 bases between the two ends. CDR3 protein: CSASGGGNSNQPQHF. Written as DNA, the CDR3 is TGCAGTGCTAGCGGGGGGGGGAACAGCAATCAGCCCCAGCATTTT.

The chain joins TRBV12-3 or TRBV12-4 to TRBJ2-2; 7 nucleotides line up with TRBD1. The V segment lost 5 bases and the J segment 2 bases; nucleotides outside the gene matches: 5. The CDR3 consists of 15 residues. CDR3 sequence: CASSDRDLNTGELFF. For the CDR3, the DNA is TGTGCCAGCAGTGACAGGGATCTAAACACCGGGGAGCTGTTTTTT.

The CDR3 bases are TGTGCCAGCAGCTTGAACCTCTACAATGAGCAGTTCTTC. This encodes CASSLNLYNEQFF. The genes are TRBV7-9 and TRBJ2-1; no clear D gene. The CDR3 extends over 13 amino acids. Trimming took off 3 bases at V and 3 bases at J, with 6 bases between the two ends. Looked up from germline, CDR1 is SEHNR and CDR2 is FQNEAQ (reference sequence).

This clonotype was picked up a small number of times. The rearrangement uses TRBV20-1 and TRBJ2-7; 7 nucleotides match TRBD1. Germline CDR1 reads DFQATT; CDR2 reads SNEGSKA (reference sequence). The CDR3 is 13 amino acids. V lost 5 bases, J lost 6 bases, and 10 bases stayed unmatched. CDR3 sequence reads: CSASRTGGVEQYF. Written as DNA, the CDR3 is TGCAGTGCTTCCCGGACAGGTGGAGTCGAGCAGTACTTC.

This clonotype was observed many times. The chain couples TRBV12-3 or TRBV12-4 to TRBJ1-5; D is unclear. This CDR3 region has 16 residues. The V gene lost 5 bases and the J gene lost 5 bases, with 19 bases spanning the gap. The CDR3 protein is CASSRRERRGYQPQHF. The CDR3 region has the DNA TGTGCCAGCAGTCGCCGGGAGAGGAGAGGGTATCAGCCCCAGCATTTT.

Only a few counts were recorded for this clonotype. This chain links TRBV20-1 with TRBJ2-2; D remains unclear. V was cut by 3 bases and J by 5 bases, with 4 bases left in between. Looked up from germline, CDR1 is DFQATT and CDR2 is SNEGSKA (reference sequence). The CDR3 covers 11 residues. The CDR3 sequence is CSASQTGELFF. For the CDR3, the DNA is TGCAGTGCTAGCCAAACCGGGGAGCTGTTTTTT.

This clonotype appeared many times. The chain combines TRBV5-1 with TRBJ1-1; D might be TRBD1 (6 bases). This CDR3 region has 15 residues. Per the germline V gene, CDR1 is SGHRS and CDR2 is YFSETQ. The V and J ends lost 3 bases and 5 bases respectively, with 17 bases between them. DNA of the CDR3: TGCGCCAGCAGCTCCTATAGTGGGGGGCCTACTGAAGCTTTCTTT. Protein: CASSSYSGGPTEAFF.